This T cell receptor (beta chain) appears in the sequencing data of a study of glioma-infiltrating T cells. Study-level background: Samples included WHO grade II oligodendrogliomas or astrocytomas and initial-diagnosis grade IV glioblastomas.

General study points: Tissue-blood divergence was below expectation in non-neoplastic patients, above in gliomas. A blood CDR3 motif signature was depleted in highly divergent patients. CDR3 overlap between tissue and blood was very small.

Remarks on this clonotype: Its antigen is unidentified.

Using RNA template, CDR3s of TCR alpha and beta were amplified with iRepertoire arm-PCR. TCRdb processed the multiplex PCR reads anew with MiXCR; each CDR3 protein has one entry. The table records 300,000 to 450,000 distinct CDR3 sequences, about 40% of them present only once. The receptor was isolated from a human donor with low-grade glioma or glioblastoma, undergoing nonglioma brain surgery, or in good health (not recorded which). The sample was glioma tissue, nonneoplastic brain tissue, or PBMCs (not recorded which).

CDR3 nucleotides: TGTGCCAGCTCACCCGATGAGACCCAGTACTTC. This translates into CASSPDETQYF. The chain links TRBV6-1 to TRBJ2-5; D ambiguous. This CDR3 is 11 amino acids long. V was pared by 8 bases and J by 5 bases, with 9 bases between. Germline V gives CDR1 MNHNS, CDR2 SASEGT.